The clone carrying this T cell receptor beta chain has just one count. Measured with immunoSEQ multiplex PCR; TCRdb has only the in-frame clones, and not every one. Of about 190,000 clones listed, roughly 80% are singletons. This specimen comes from a study of blood T cell repertoires in COVID-19. Germline V gene sequence: CDR1 LNHDA, CDR2 SQIVND (reference sequence). The V and J ends lost 1 base and 6 bases, in that order; junction bases with no gene match: 7. The CDR3 length is 16 residues. This sequence was found in a man aged 45-60 years who had recovered from COVID-19. Material: peripheral blood. V usage is TRBV19 and J usage is TRBJ2-2, with TRBD1 matching over 8 bases. The CDR3 region is CASSIVDREYAGELFF. CDR3 DNA: TGTGCCAGTAGTATAGTGGACAGGGAATACGCCGGGGAGCTGTTTTTT.